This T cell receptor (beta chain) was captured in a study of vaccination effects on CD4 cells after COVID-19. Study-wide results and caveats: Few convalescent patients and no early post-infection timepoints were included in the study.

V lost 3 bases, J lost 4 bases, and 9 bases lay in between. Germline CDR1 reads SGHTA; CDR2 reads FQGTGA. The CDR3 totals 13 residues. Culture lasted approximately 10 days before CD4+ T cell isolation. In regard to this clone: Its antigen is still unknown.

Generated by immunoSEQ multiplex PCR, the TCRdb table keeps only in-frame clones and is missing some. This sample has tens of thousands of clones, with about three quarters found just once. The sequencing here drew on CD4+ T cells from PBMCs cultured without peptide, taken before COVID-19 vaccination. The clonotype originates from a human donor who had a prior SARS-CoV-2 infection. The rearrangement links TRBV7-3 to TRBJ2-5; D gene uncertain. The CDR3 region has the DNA TGTGCCAGCAGCTTCGGTAGACTAGAGACCCAGTACTTC. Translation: CASSFGRLETQYF.